This TCR beta chain was recorded in a study of regulatory T cells in long-lasting Graves disease. The CDR3 has 15 residues. CDR1 is MNHEY, CDR2 SVGAGI, per germline. With 0 bases removed from V and 4 bases from J, the gap between germline ends came to 10 bases. A word on this clonotype: Its antigen is not known. The CDR3 does not end in the conserved phenylalanine or tryptophan, so this is likely a read error.

Stated time point: newly diagnosed GD, antithyroid drugs for less than 3 months. Preparation of the TCR library used RNA extracted from PBMCs. Study-wide results and caveats: Compared with new cases, persistent Graves' patients showed reduced TCR diversity.

With iRepertoire HTBI primers and Arm-PCR of CDR3 regions, TCR beta libraries were built. From the multiplex PCR reads, TCRdb called clonotypes with MiXCR, one entry per CDR3 protein. This sample carries about 420,000 distinct CDR3 sequences, about a sixth of them seen once, and the ten largest clones take about 25%. The sample was also reused in another study, on T cells in Graves' hyperthyroidism and ophthalmopathy. As reported in that work: The hyperthyroidism was newly diagnosed and had lasted under 2 months; the patients were aged 18 to 65. Thyroid ultrasound and orbital computed tomography, with clinical symptoms and serum thyroxine and TRAb, informed diagnoses. The model's output predicted ophthalmopathy at a median of roughly 6.9 months prior to onset.

The source material was peripheral blood mononuclear cells (PBMCs), sampled at new diagnosis, from a patient treated with antithyroid drugs. The chain joins TRBV6-5 to TRBJ2-1; D tentatively reads TRBD1 or TRBD2 (5 bases each). The sequence derives from a woman aged 18-29 years with Graves disease. The CDR3 is CASSYSGTTYNEQFS. The DNA of the CDR3 is TGTGCCAGCAGTTACTCCGGGACCACATACAATGAGCAGTTCTCC.